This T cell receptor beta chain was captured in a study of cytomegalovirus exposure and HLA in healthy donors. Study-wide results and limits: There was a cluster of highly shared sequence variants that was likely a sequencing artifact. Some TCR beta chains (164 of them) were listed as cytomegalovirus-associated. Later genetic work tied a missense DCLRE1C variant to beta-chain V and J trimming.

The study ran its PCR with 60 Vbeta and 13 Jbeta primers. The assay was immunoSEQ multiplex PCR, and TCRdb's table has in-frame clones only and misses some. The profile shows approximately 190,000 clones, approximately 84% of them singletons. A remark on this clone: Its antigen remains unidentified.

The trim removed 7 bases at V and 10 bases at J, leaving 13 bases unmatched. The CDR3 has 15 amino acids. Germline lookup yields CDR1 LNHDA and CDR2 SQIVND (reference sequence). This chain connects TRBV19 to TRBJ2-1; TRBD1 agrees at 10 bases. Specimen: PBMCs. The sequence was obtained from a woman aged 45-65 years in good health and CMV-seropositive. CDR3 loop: CASTLSGQGNREQFF. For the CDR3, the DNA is TGTGCCAGTACCCTTTCGGGACAGGGGAATCGGGAGCAGTTCTTC.